The clone carrying this T cell receptor beta chain has just a few counts. This sample was included in a study of patients and donors after allogeneic stem cell transplantation. TCRdb reprocessed the RT-PCR reads with MiXCR, giving one entry per CDR3 protein. The table records under 170,000 distinct CDR3 sequences, about 36% of them present only once. The CDR3 consists of 14 residues. Trimming removed 3 bases from V and 5 bases from J, with 13 bases in between. Per germline, CDR1 SGHDN and CDR2 FVKESK. Sequencing was done on a sample of blood, either unsorted or a sorted T cell fraction (not recorded which). The chain employs TRBV14 and TRBJ1-1; D is undetermined. The TCR originated in a human donor who was either an allogeneic HSCT recipient or a stem cell or donor lymphocyte infusion donor (not recorded which). It is not recorded whose cells these are; they may come from a transplant donor. The CDR3 region is CASSQPGERTEAFF. DNA of the CDR3: TGTGCCAGCAGCCAGCCCGGGGAAAGAACTGAAGCTTTCTTT. The full variable domain, its missing parts supplied by reference TRBV14 and TRBJ1-1, is EAGVTQFPSHSVIEKGQTVTLRCDPISGHDNLYWYRRVMGKEIKFLLHFVKESKQDESGMPNNRFLAERTGGTYSTLKVQPAELEDSGVYFCASSQPGERTEAFFGQGTRLTVV.